This T cell receptor beta chain came from a study of CD8 T cells in Susac syndrome. Study-wide findings and caveats: As the study acknowledged, the number of individuals who were part of its TCR sequencing and HLA analysis was relatively small.

Random hexamers primed reverse transcription of about 0.45 to 1 ug RNA. Amplification of TCR beta CDR3 used immunoSEQ multiplex PCR across 54 Vbeta and 13 Jbeta. TCRdb ran MiXCR on the immunoSEQ multiplex PCR reads and lists one entry per CDR3 protein. The sample includes around 300,000 distinct CDR3 sequences, about 89% of them seen just once. V gave up 0 bases and J gave up 12 bases, with 18 bases separating them. The CDR3 is 15 residues long. It was negative isolation that provided the CD8+ and CD4+ T cells, whereas TEMRA cells were enriched by FACS. Comments on this clonotype: Its cognate antigen is unknown.

The chain links TRBV23-1 to TRBJ2-1; D possibly corresponds to TRBD2 (6 bases). TRBV23-1 falls under the ORF class, with uncertain function. The clonotype comes from a human donor with multiple sclerosis. Sequences were obtained from CD8+ T cells from PBMCs. The CDR3 DNA reads TGCGCCAGCAGTCAATCGCGGGATTCTGGGCCGGGGCAGTTCTTC. As protein: CASSQSRDSGPGQFF.